This is a list of T cell receptor beta chains from one sample in a study of CD8+ T cells in alopecia areata. The assay was immunoSEQ multiplex PCR, and TCRdb's table has in-frame clones only and misses some. The profile shows roughly 20,000 clones, under 75% of them singletons. The sample here was skin, taken at week 0. Every receptor here comes from a human donor with alopecia areata. CDR3s include the opening cysteine and the closing phenylalanine or tryptophan. Each record gives: CDR3 DNA, CDR3 protein, V gene, D gene, clone size, J gene. The D gene is left open where the match is weak. The size of a clone is reported for some rows only, either as once, few or many, or as a class for expanded clones.

cdr3_nt: TGTGCCAGCAGGGGCACCAACTCCTACGAGCAGTACTTC; cdr3_aa: CASRGTNSYEQYF; v_call: TRBV7-8; d_call: .; clone_size: .; j_call: TRBJ2-7
cdr3_nt: TGTGCCAGCAGCGTAGACTCGGGGTGGAGTGAAAAACTGTTTTTT; cdr3_aa: CASSVDSGWSEKLFF; v_call: TRBV9; d_call: .; clone_size: .; j_call: TRBJ1-4
cdr3_nt: TGTGCCAGCAGCTCGATAACCCCCCAGTACGAGCAGTACTTC; cdr3_aa: CASSSITPQYEQYF; v_call: TRBV5-6; d_call: .; clone_size: .; j_call: TRBJ2-7
cdr3_nt: TGTGCCAGCAGCTTGTCCCTCCTTGGGGGTATGGATGAGCAGTTCTTC; cdr3_aa: CASSLSLLGGMDEQFF; v_call: TRBV5-8; d_call: .; clone_size: once; j_call: TRBJ2-1
cdr3_nt: TGCGCCAGCAGCAGAGGACAGGGGGCGCGGACCGGGGAGCTGTTTTTT; cdr3_aa: CASSRGQGARTGELFF; v_call: TRBV5-1; d_call: TRBD1; clone_size: .; j_call: TRBJ2-2
cdr3_nt: TGTGCCAGCAGTTTACGGGGGAGCACTGAAGCTTTCTTT; cdr3_aa: CASSLRGSTEAFF; v_call: TRBV28; d_call: .; clone_size: once; j_call: TRBJ1-1
cdr3_nt: TGCGCCAGCAGTTCATTCACTGAAGCTTTCTTT; cdr3_aa: CASSSFTEAFF; v_call: TRBV10-1; d_call: .; clone_size: few; j_call: TRBJ1-1
cdr3_nt: TGTGCCAGCAGCCAAGACAGGGGGCGATCCGCCTATGGCTACACCTTC; cdr3_aa: CASSQDRGRSAYGYTF; v_call: TRBV4-2; d_call: TRBD1; clone_size: .; j_call: TRBJ1-2
cdr3_nt: TGTGCCAGTAGTCTCTCAGGAGGGAACACTGAAGCTTTCTTT; cdr3_aa: CASSLSGGNTEAFF; v_call: TRBV19; d_call: .; clone_size: .; j_call: TRBJ1-1
cdr3_nt: TGTGCCAGCAGCCTTTCCATGCCCGGGGATACGCAGTATTTT; cdr3_aa: CASSLSMPGDTQYF; v_call: TRBV7-2; d_call: .; clone_size: few; j_call: TRBJ2-3
cdr3_nt: TGCAGTGCAGTAAGGGCTTACGAGCAGTACTTC; cdr3_aa: CSAVRAYEQYF; v_call: TRBV29-1; d_call: .; clone_size: .; j_call: TRBJ2-7
cdr3_nt: TGCAGCGTTACCGGGACTAGCGGGACGTACAATGAGCAGTTCTTC; cdr3_aa: CSVTGTSGTYNEQFF; v_call: TRBV29-1; d_call: TRBD2; clone_size: .; j_call: TRBJ2-1
cdr3_nt: TGTGCCAGCAGCTCGTCGACATTCACTGAAGCTTTCTTT; cdr3_aa: CASSSSTFTEAFF; v_call: TRBV5-4; d_call: .; clone_size: .; j_call: TRBJ1-1
cdr3_nt: TGTGCCAGCTCACCACCGATCGGGGAGAGCACAGATACGCAGTATTTT; cdr3_aa: CASSPPIGESTDTQYF; v_call: TRBV18; d_call: .; clone_size: .; j_call: TRBJ2-3
cdr3_nt: TGTGCCAGCAGCGCCGGCTCCTACGAGCAGTACTTC; cdr3_aa: CASSAGSYEQYF; v_call: TRBV7-9; d_call: .; clone_size: few; j_call: TRBJ2-7
cdr3_nt: TGTGCCAGCAGCTTAGAATCCCTCACCGAGGCTTTCTTT; cdr3_aa: CASSLESLTEAFF; v_call: TRBV11-2; d_call: .; clone_size: once; j_call: TRBJ1-1
cdr3_nt: TGTGCCAGCAGCTTAGTGGGTGGACAGGGGAACAATCAGCCCCAGCATTTT; cdr3_aa: CASSLVGGQGNNQPQHF; v_call: TRBV7-2; d_call: TRBD1; clone_size: .; j_call: TRBJ1-5
cdr3_nt: TGTGCCATCGGACGGGCCTACGAGCAGTACTTC; cdr3_aa: CAIGRAYEQYF; v_call: TRBV27; d_call: .; clone_size: .; j_call: TRBJ2-7
cdr3_nt: TGCAGCGTTGAAGATCCAAAGGGTCGTGGCTACACCTTC; cdr3_aa: CSVEDPKGRGYTF; v_call: TRBV29-1; d_call: .; clone_size: .; j_call: TRBJ1-2
cdr3_nt: TGTGCCAGCAGCTTTGGGAACTCCTACGAGCAGTACTTC; cdr3_aa: CASSFGNSYEQYF; v_call: TRBV7-2; d_call: .; clone_size: .; j_call: TRBJ2-7
cdr3_nt: TGTGCCAGCAGCCCAGACAGATTACGGGCTTTCTTT; cdr3_aa: CASSPDRLRAFF; v_call: TRBV11-2; d_call: .; clone_size: few; j_call: TRBJ1-1
cdr3_nt: TGTGCCAGTAAAAGGACAGGGATGAACACTGAAGCTTTCTTT; cdr3_aa: CASKRTGMNTEAFF; v_call: TRBV19; d_call: TRBD1; clone_size: .; j_call: TRBJ1-1
cdr3_nt: TGTGCCAGCAGTGAGGCGGCCAGCACGTCCTATGGCTACACCTTC; cdr3_aa: CASSEAASTSYGYTF; v_call: TRBV25-1; d_call: .; clone_size: .; j_call: TRBJ1-2
cdr3_nt: TGTGCCAGTAGTGTGACTAGCGGGGACTACAATGAGCAGTTCTTC; cdr3_aa: CASSVTSGDYNEQFF; v_call: TRBV19; d_call: TRBD2; clone_size: few; j_call: TRBJ2-1